Presented here are 20 T cell receptor beta chains from one specimen sequenced in a study of tumor and adjacent non-tumor tissue in lung cancer. The template was RNA from unsorted bulk tissue. More than 3 cm separated this lung sample from the edge of the tumor. Three rounds of nested PCR, following a modified ARM-PCR protocol, produced the TCRbeta library. TCRdb independently ran MiXCR on the multiplex PCR reads; one entry per CDR3 protein. Among around 80,000 distinct CDR3 sequences listed, just over 75% were seen once. Sequencing was done on a sample of distant non-tumor lung tissue. The receptors were sampled from a man between 65 and 79 years old with non-small cell lung cancer.

Points on this clonotype: One junction end disagrees with the germline gene, perhaps due to a read error. V usage is TRBV14 and J usage is TRBJ1-1; D ambiguous. Germline V CDR1 and CDR2: SGHDN, FVKESK. CDR3 size: 16 residues. CDR3 nucleotides: TGTGCCAGCAGCCAAGATGCCGCGGGGAGATGGACTGAAGCTTTCTTC. This codes for CASSQDAAGRWTEAFF. The whole variable domain, filled in from reference TRBV14 and TRBJ1-1, reads EAGVTQFPSHSVIEKGQTVTLRCDPISGHDNLYWYRRVMGKEIKFLLHFVKESKQDESGMPNNRFLAERTGGTYSTLKVQPAELEDSGVYFCASSQDAAGRWTEAFFGQGTRLTVV.

A remark on this clonotype: Mismatch with germline at one junction end may stem from a read error. This chain connects TRBV10-3 to TRBJ2-3; D is undetermined. Germline V gives CDR1 ENHRY, CDR2 SYGVKD. CDR3 length: 11 amino acids. CDR3 nucleotides: TGTGTCATCATCCTTCGGGATACGCAGTATTTT. Translated, it gives CVIILRDTQYF.

This clonotype has a handful of counts. Being one base from a much bigger clone, this may be a read error. The chain couples TRBV6-6 to TRBJ1-5; 7 positions match TRBD1. Germline loops: CDR1 MNHNY, CDR2 SVGAGI (reference sequence). The CDR3 is 16 amino acids. The CDR3 DNA reads as TGTGCCAGCAGTTCTAGGGACAGAGGCAGCAATCAGTCCCAGCATTTT. Amino acid sequence: CASSSRDRGSNQSQHF.

This clonotype appeared once. Its ends do not fully match the called genes, so a read error is possible. The V call is TRBV7-8, the J call TRBJ2-5; the D is unclear. The CDR3 totals 14 residues. Germline V lookup: CDR1 SGHVS, CDR2 FQNEAQ. As DNA, the CDR3 is TGTGCCAGTAGCTTAGACCTGGGTCGAGAGACCCAGTATTTC. Residues: CASSLDLGRETQYF.

As to this clonotype: An end of the junction differs from the germline gene, which may be a read error. The chain uses TRBV11-3 and TRBJ1-1; D not resolved. Germline lookup yields CDR1 SGHNT and CDR2 YENEEA. The CDR3 totals 13 residues. This CDR3 reads CAGSPPANNEAFF. CDR3 bases: TGTGCCGGCAGCCCCCCCGCGAACAATGAAGCTTTCTTT.

Concerning this clonotype: Sequence at one end of the junction differs from germline and may be a read error. V gene TRBV30 combines with J gene TRBJ2-3; 14 positions match TRBD2. The CDR3 is made up of 17 amino acids. Per the germline V gene, CDR1 is GTSNPN and CDR2 is SVGIG (reference sequence). CDR3 loop: CAWAPLGTSGSIDTQYF. The CDR3 DNA reads TGCGCCTGGGCCCCTCTCGGGACTAGCGGGAGCATAGATACGCAGTATTTT.

Remarks on this clonotype: Compared with germline, one end of the junction differs, possibly owing to a read error. The V gene is TRBV11-3, the J gene TRBJ2-3; 7 bases are a match to TRBD1. In germline, CDR1 is SGHNT, CDR2 YENEEA. This CDR3 is built from 15 residues. As DNA, the CDR3 is TGTACCCGCACCCCAAGACAGGGAGCCACAGATACGCAATATTTT. It specifies CTRTPRQGATDTQYF.

As concerns this clonotype: A junction end diverges from the germline sequence, so it may reflect a read error. The gene calls are TRBV6-1 and TRBJ2-5, with D possibly being TRBD2 (6 bases). Germline-derived CDR1 and CDR2 are MNHNS and SASEGT. There are 15 residues in the CDR3. The CDR3 bases are TGTACCAGCAGTTTCCCAACTAGGGGAGGAGAGACCCAGTACTTT. Translating gives CTSSFPTRGGETQYF.

Concerning this clonotype itself: With a much larger clone just one base away, this may be a read error. Likely a read error: the CDR3 ends without its conserved phenylalanine or tryptophan. This chain's CDR3 is CASSLGYGDQEQYL. CDR3 DNA sequence: TGTGCCAGCAGCTTAGGCTACGGGGACCAGGAGCAGTACCTC. The rearrangement joins TRBV11-3 to TRBJ2-7; D assignment may be TRBD1 or TRBD2 (5 bases each). The V end was cut by 1 base, the J end by 7 bases, with 14 bases between. Per the germline V gene, CDR1 is SGHNT and CDR2 is YENEEA. This CDR3 contains 14 residues.

In this sample, this clonotype turned up a few times. The chain has TRBV28 and TRBJ2-3; 7 nucleotides match TRBD1. Germline V CDR1 and CDR2: MDHEN, SYDVKM. Trimming removed 6 bases from V and 4 bases from J; junction bases left unmatched: 4. The CDR3 extends over 13 amino acids. CDR3 sequence (DNA): TGTGCCAGCAGGGGACAGATCGCAGATACGCAGTATTTT. Its protein is CASRGQIADTQYF.

A remark on this clonotype: A read error may produce the germline difference seen at one junction end. The gene calls are TRBV28 and TRBJ2-1, with 8 bases identical to TRBD2. Germline CDR1 reads MDHEN; CDR2 reads SYDVKM. The CDR3 covers 15 residues. CDR3 sequence reads: CVSSFERGIGGEQFF. As DNA, the CDR3 is TGTGTCAGCAGTTTCGAGCGGGGGATTGGTGGTGAGCAGTTCTTC.

This clonotype has just a few counts. A read error may be the cause here, since a much bigger clone is one base away. The chain uses TRBV12-5 and TRBJ2-1, with 11 bases matching TRBD2. CDR3 length: 14 residues. CDR1 and CDR2 from the germline V gene are LGHNT and FRNRAP. The junction had 7 bases not matched to a gene; V was cut back by 7 bases and J by 8 bases. The CDR3 protein is CASVTSGSTHEQFF. CDR3 in DNA: TGTGCTAGTGTAACTAGCGGGAGTACGCATGAGCAGTTCTTC. The full variable domain, with the rest looked up from reference TRBV12-5 and TRBJ2-1, is DARVTQTPRHKVTEMGQEVTMRCQPILGHNTVFWYRQTMMQGLELLAYFRNRAPLDDSGMPKDRFSAEMPDATLATLKIQPSEPRDSAVYFCASVTSGSTHEQFFGPGTRLTVL.

About this clonotype itself: A read error may produce the germline difference seen at one junction end. The chain recombines TRBV4-1 with TRBJ1-5; TRBD1 might be the D (6 bases). The CDR3 spans 13 residues. CDR1 is MGHRA, CDR2 YSYEKL, per germline. The CDR3 protein is CACSQADRRPQHF. In DNA, the CDR3 is TGCGCCTGCAGCCAAGCGGACAGACGGCCCCAGCATTTC.

With respect to this clonotype: One base away lies a much larger clone, so this may be a sequencing read error. No conserved phenylalanine or tryptophan ends this CDR3, so it is likely a read error. V gene TRBV28 combines with J gene TRBJ2-6; maybe TRBD1 (6 bases). V lost 6 bases, J lost 0 bases, and 12 bases lay in between. Germline CDR1 is MDHEN and CDR2 is SYDVKM. The CDR3 is 16 residues long. CDR3 nucleotides: TGTGCCAGCAGAAGTCAGGGGAGCTCTGGGGCCAACGTCCTGACTTAC. This sequence encodes CASRSQGSSGANVLTY.

The V and J genes are TRBV6-2 or TRBV6-3 and TRBJ1-2; the D is unclear. This CDR3 has 12 residues. V was clipped by 7 bases and J by 9 bases, with 15 bases between them. Germline loops: CDR1 MNHEY, CDR2 SVGEGT. The CDR3 nucleotides are TGTGCCAGCACTACCGATTGGGGTAGCTACACCTTC. The encoded protein is CASTTDWGSYTF.

This chain connects TRBV11-3 to TRBJ2-3; D not certain. This CDR3 is 14 amino acids long. Between the trimmed V and J ends, which lost 10 bases and 2 bases, there was a span of 16 bases. Germline CDR1 SGHNT, CDR2 YENEEA. CDR3 loop: CANSFGVNTDTQYF. The CDR3 DNA sequence: TGTGCCAATAGCTTTGGCGTGAACACAGATACGCAGTATTTT. The full variable domain, with the rest looked up from reference TRBV11-3 and TRBJ2-3, is EAGVVQSPRYKIIEKKQPVAFWCNPISGHNTLYWYLQNLGQGPELLIRYENEEAVDDSQLPKDRFSAERLKGVDSTLKIQPAELGDSAVYLCANSFGVNTDTQYFGPGTRLTVL.

The rearrangement joins TRBV29-1 to TRBJ1-1; D is unresolved. V was shortened by 7 bases and J by 7 bases, with 22 bases between the two germline ends. Germline-derived CDR1 and CDR2 are SQVTM and ANQGSEA. The CDR3 consists of 14 residues. CDR3 amino acids: CSAISQRTNIEAFF. In DNA form, the CDR3 reads TGCAGCGCAATATCACAGCGAACGAATATTGAAGCTTTCTTT.

This clonotype occurred many times. The V and J genes are TRBV10-3 and TRBJ1-1, with 7 nucleotides matching TRBD1. After removal of 4 bases from V and 9 bases from J, the junction contained 2 bases not matched to a gene. Germline V gene lookup returns CDR1 ENHRY and CDR2 SYGVKD. The CDR3 runs 11 residues. The CDR3 nucleotides read TGTGCCATCAGTGTACAGGGGAAAGCTTTCTTT. Protein: CAISVQGKAFF.

In regard to this clonotype: The junction and the germline gene differ at one end; a read error may be behind it. The chain couples TRBV11-3 to TRBJ2-3, with D possibly TRBD2 on 5 matching bases. The CDR3 spans 15 residues. Per the germline V gene, CDR1 is SGHNT and CDR2 is YENEEA. CDR3 residues: CASTRREVSKDMQYF. CDR3 bases: TGTGCCAGCACGCGTCGGGAAGTAAGCAAAGATATGCAGTATTTT. Full variable domain (outside the CDR3, taken from reference TRBV11-3 and TRBJ2-3): EAGVVQSPRYKIIEKKQPVAFWCNPISGHNTLYWYLQNLGQGPELLIRYENEEAVDDSQLPKDRFSAERLKGVDSTLKIQPAELGDSAVYLCASTRREVSKDMQYFGPGTRLTVL.

This clonotype turned up a few times. At one end the junction does not follow the germline gene, possibly because of a read error. The chain combines TRBV5-6 with TRBJ2-1, with a weak D call TRBD1 (5 bases). Germline V gene sequence: CDR1 SGHDT, CDR2 YYEEEE. The CDR3 has 16 amino acids. This CDR3 reads CVSSLGFQGSYNEQFF. In nucleotides, the CDR3 is TGTGTCAGCAGTTTGGGATTCCAGGGTTCCTACAATGAGCAGTTCTTC.